A single sample is the source of the 20 T cell receptor beta chains below, sequenced in a study of blood T cell repertoires in COVID-19. Sequenced by immunoSEQ multiplex PCR; TCRdb stores in-frame clones only, minus some. In the table there are roughly 250,000 clones, 81% of which are singletons. The material sequenced was peripheral blood. These TCRs come from a woman aged 55 to 70 with active or convalescent COVID-19.

The chain is built from TRBV5-5 and TRBJ1-5; D is perhaps TRBD1 (6 bases). CDR1 is SGHKS, CDR2 YYEKEE, per germline (reference sequence). CDR3 size: 16 residues. V shed 2 bases and J shed 6 bases, with 18 bases lying between them. DNA of the CDR3: TGTGCCAGCAGCTTCGTCCTGGACAGTCGAGCTCAGCCCCAGCATTTT. Translating it yields CASSFVLDSRAQPQHF.

This clone has just one count. The V and J genes are TRBV5-6 and TRBJ2-3; TRBD1 might be the D (6 bases). The CDR3 loop spans 15 amino acids. Per the germline V gene, CDR1 is SGHDT and CDR2 is YYEEEE. Trimming took off 0 bases at V and 6 bases at J, with 14 bases between the two ends. The CDR3 protein is CASSLGAGGADTQYF. CDR3 coding DNA: TGTGCCAGCAGCTTGGGGGCTGGGGGCGCGGATACGCAGTATTTT.

CDR3 nucleotide sequence: TGTGCCAGCAGCTTGAGCCCAGGGATGGCCAACGTCCTGACTTTC. Protein sequence: CASSLSPGMANVLTF. The V and J genes are TRBV5-6 and TRBJ2-6; a possible D gene is TRBD1 (5 bases). The CDR3 runs 15 residues. V was cut by 1 base and J by 6 bases, with 11 bases left in between. Per germline, CDR1 SGHDT and CDR2 YYEEEE.

V usage is TRBV9 and J usage is TRBJ1-3; D gene ambiguous. The germline gives CDR1 SGDLS, CDR2 YYNGEE. This CDR3 contains 13 residues. Trimming stripped 0 bases from V and 4 bases from J, with 5 bases between. The CDR3 DNA sequence: TGTGCCAGCAGCGTAGCCCCAGGAAACACCATATATTTT. Amino acid sequence: CASSVAPGNTIYF.

V is TRBV7-2 and J is TRBJ2-3; 11 nucleotides agree with TRBD2. V was pared by 5 bases and J by 3 bases, with 4 bases of the junction left unmatched. This CDR3 has 15 amino acids. Looked up from germline, CDR1 is SGHTA and CDR2 is FQGNSA. CDR3 in DNA: TGTGCCAGCAGCCGTAGCGGGGGGGCGACAGATACGCAGTATTTT. Protein sequence: CASSRSGGATDTQYF.

For the CDR3, the DNA is TGTGCCAGCAGCTTAAGCAACCCCGGGACTCCACGCGGCCTGTTTTTT. Its translation: CASSLSNPGTPRGLFF. The genes are TRBV11-2 and TRBJ1-4, with TRBD1 as a possible D gene (5 bases). The CDR3 spans 16 residues. The germline gives CDR1 SGHAT, CDR2 FQNNGV. Trimming pared 2 bases from V and 14 bases from J, leaving 24 bases between.

The chain employs TRBV5-1 and TRBJ1-1; 11 bases are a match to TRBD1. Trimming took 1 base from V and 4 from J; bases not matched to a gene: 6. Germline V lookup: CDR1 SGHRS, CDR2 YFSETQ. The CDR3 spans 16 residues. CDR3 residues: CASSLYGQGARTEAFF. The CDR3, as DNA: TGCGCCAGCAGCTTGTACGGACAGGGGGCGCGCACTGAAGCTTTCTTT.

V is TRBV3-1 (or the pseudogene TRBV3-2) and J is TRBJ2-3; D is unresolved. Trimming cost V 0 bases and J 0 bases, with 10 bases left between them. This CDR3 region has 16 residues. Germline lookup yields CDR1 LGHDT and CDR2 YNNKEL (reference sequence). In DNA, the CDR3 is TGTGCCAGCAGCCAAGATGGCGGAACTAGCACAGATACGCAGTATTTT. Encoded protein: CASSQDGGTSTDTQYF.

The V call is TRBV29-1, the J call TRBJ2-7; 7 bases agree with TRBD1. Germline V gene sequence: CDR1 SQVTM, CDR2 ANQGSEA. The CDR3 loop spans 12 amino acids. V shed 7 bases, J shed 2 bases, and the junction held 5 bases outside the gene matches. CDR3 sequence (DNA): TGCAGCGCGGGACAGAGAACCTACGAGCAGTACTTC. It yields the protein CSAGQRTYEQYF.

V and J are TRBV11-3 and TRBJ2-3, with D maybe TRBD2 (5 bases). V was shortened by 1 base and J by 1 base, with 12 bases between the two germline ends. The CDR3 spans 16 residues. Germline V gene lookup returns CDR1 SGHNT and CDR2 YENEEA. CDR3 sequence: CASSLGTGSRTDTQYF. As DNA, the CDR3 is TGTGCCAGCAGCTTAGGAACGGGGTCCCGCACAGATACGCAGTATTTT.

J is TRBJ1-2 and V is TRBV11-2; 9 bases match TRBD1. Germline CDR1 and CDR2: SGHAT and FQNNGV. V was pared by 6 bases and J by 4 bases, with 9 bases of the junction left unmatched. The CDR3 runs 15 residues. This chain's CDR3 is CASSLQGATSYGYTF. The CDR3 DNA follows: TGTGCCAGCAGTTTACAGGGGGCGACTTCCTATGGCTACACCTTC.

A few counts support this clone. V is TRBV6-6 and J is TRBJ2-7; TRBD2 agrees at 12 bases. The V segment lost 5 bases and the J segment 3 bases; nucleotides outside the gene matches: 8. The germline CDR1 and CDR2 sequences are MNHNY and SVGAGI (reference sequence). The CDR3 has 16 residues. CDR3 in amino acids: CASSALAGGANYEQYF. DNA of the CDR3: TGTGCCAGCAGTGCCCTAGCGGGGGGGGCGAACTACGAGCAGTACTTC.

V gene TRBV15 combines with J gene TRBJ2-7, with 7 bases fitting TRBD2. Unmatched junction bases numbered 4, after V lost 1 base and J lost 7 bases. This CDR3 is built from 13 residues. Germline loops: CDR1 LNHNV, CDR2 YYDKDF (reference sequence). As DNA, the CDR3 is TGTGCCACCAGCAGAGCTCCGCGGGAGGAGCAGTACTTC. This translates into CATSRAPREEQYF.

The chain employs TRBV6-5 and TRBJ1-5; 12 nucleotides match TRBD1. Germline V gene lookup returns CDR1 MNHEY and CDR2 SVGAGI. CDR3 size: 15 residues. The V gene end was trimmed by 6 bases and the J gene end by 2 bases; junction bases not matched to a gene: 2. The DNA of the CDR3 is TGTGCCAGCAGGGGGACAGGGGGCGGCAATCAGCCCCAGCATTTT. Amino acids: CASRGTGGGNQPQHF.

The chain joins TRBV7-9 to TRBJ1-6, with D possibly TRBD1 on 5 matching bases. V was shortened by 2 bases and J by 11 bases, with 13 bases between the two germline ends. CDR1 and CDR2 (germline): SEHNR, FQNEAQ (reference sequence). The CDR3 is made up of 14 amino acids. This CDR3 reads CASSLRQGETPLHF. The CDR3 DNA reads as TGTGCCAGCAGCTTACGGCAGGGTGAGACACCCCTCCACTTT.

The CDR3 here is CAWREQGSLLRANVLTF. The DNA of the CDR3 is TGTGCCTGGAGGGAACAGGGATCCCTTCTGAGGGCCAACGTCCTGACTTTC. This sequence joins TRBV30 and TRBJ2-6; TRBD1 is a possible D gene (6 bases). CDR1 and CDR2 from the germline V gene are GTSNPN and SVGIG (reference sequence). Trimming left V 3 bases short and J 5 bases short, with 20 bases between. The CDR3 sequence is 17 residues long. The full variable domain, completed using reference TRBV30 and TRBJ2-6, is SQTIHQWPATLVQPVGSPLSLECTVEGTSNPNLYWYRQAAGRGLQLLFYSVGIGQISSEVPQNLSASRPQDRQFILSSKKLLLSDSGFYLCAWREQGSLLRANVLTFGAGSRLTVL.

The V call is TRBV11-2, the J call TRBJ2-1, with D maybe TRBD1 (6 bases). The CDR3 is 15 residues long. V was shortened by 1 base and J by 9 bases, with 16 bases between the two germline ends. Germline V gene sequence: CDR1 SGHAT, CDR2 FQNNGV. CDR3 in amino acids: CASSLVDDRFGEQFF. The CDR3 nucleotides read TGTGCCAGCAGCTTAGTAGATGACAGGTTCGGTGAGCAGTTCTTC.

The chain employs TRBV6-5 and TRBJ1-2; a possible D gene is TRBD1 (6 bases). The CDR3 is 14 amino acids. Trimming stripped 6 bases from V and 1 base from J, with 12 bases between. Looked up from germline, CDR1 is MNHEY and CDR2 is SVGAGI. The CDR3 bases are TGTGCCAGCAGAGGACAGTGGGTTAACTATGGCTACACCTTC. Residues: CASRGQWVNYGYTF.

The genes are TRBV29-1 and TRBJ2-1; 9 bases are shared with TRBD1. The length of the CDR3 is 13 residues. J gave up 4 bases and V 6 bases, and 4 bases lay outside the gene matches. Germline CDR1 is SQVTM and CDR2 is ANQGSEA. The DNA for the CDR3 is TGCAGCGTCGCCGGGACAGGGTACAATGAGCAGTTCTTC. It codes for CSVAGTGYNEQFF.

This clone was recorded many times. The chain employs TRBV7-2 and TRBJ2-7; maybe TRBD2 (5 bases). The length of the CDR3 is 15 residues. Trimming removed 5 bases from V and 3 bases from J, with 17 bases in between. Germline CDR1 is SGHTA and CDR2 is FQGNSA. CDR3 DNA sequence: TGTGCCAGCAGCCCCCGCTCCAGCGCGGGCTACGAGCAGTACTTC. This encodes CASSPRSSAGYEQYF.